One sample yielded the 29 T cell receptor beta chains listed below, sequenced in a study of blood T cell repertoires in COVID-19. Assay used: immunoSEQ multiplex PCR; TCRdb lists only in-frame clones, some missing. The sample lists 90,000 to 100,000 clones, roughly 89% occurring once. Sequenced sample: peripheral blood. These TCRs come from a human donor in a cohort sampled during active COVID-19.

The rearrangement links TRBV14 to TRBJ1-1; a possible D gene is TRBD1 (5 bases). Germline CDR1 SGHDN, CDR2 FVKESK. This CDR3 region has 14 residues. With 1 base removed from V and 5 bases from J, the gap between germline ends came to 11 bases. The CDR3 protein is CASSQVNGQTEAFF. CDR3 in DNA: TGTGCCAGCAGCCAAGTGAACGGACAAACTGAAGCTTTCTTT.

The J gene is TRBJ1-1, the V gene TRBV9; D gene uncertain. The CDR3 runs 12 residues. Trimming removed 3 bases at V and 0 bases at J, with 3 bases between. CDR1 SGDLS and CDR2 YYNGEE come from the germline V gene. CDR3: CASSGLNTEAFF. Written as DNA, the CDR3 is TGTGCCAGCAGCGGGCTGAACACTGAAGCTTTCTTT.

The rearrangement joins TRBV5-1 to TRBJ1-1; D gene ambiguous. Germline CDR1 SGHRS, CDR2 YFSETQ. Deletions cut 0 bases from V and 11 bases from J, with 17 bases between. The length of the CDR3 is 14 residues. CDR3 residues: CASSLAFSNEEAFF. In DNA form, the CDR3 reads TGCGCCAGCAGCTTGGCCTTCAGCAACGAGGAGGCTTTCTTT.

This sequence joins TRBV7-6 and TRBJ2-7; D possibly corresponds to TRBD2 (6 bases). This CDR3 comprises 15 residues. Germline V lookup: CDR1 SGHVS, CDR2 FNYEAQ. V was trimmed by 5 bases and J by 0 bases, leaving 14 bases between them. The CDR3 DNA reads TGTGCCAGCAGCCTAGGCGGGACCTCCTCCTACGAGCAGTACTTC. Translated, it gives CASSLGGTSSYEQYF. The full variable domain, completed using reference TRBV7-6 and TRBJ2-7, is GAGVSQSPRYKVTKRGQDVALRCDPISGHVSLYWYRQALGQGPEFLTYFNYEAQQDKSGLPNDRFSAERPEGSISTLTIQRTEQRDSAMYRCASSLGGTSSYEQYFGPGTRLTVT.

This chain's CDR3 is CASNSPGQGLYGYTF. CDR3 nucleotide sequence: TGTGCCAGTAACTCCCCGGGACAGGGCCTCTATGGCTACACCTTC. The chain has TRBV6-6 and TRBJ1-2; 9 bases align to TRBD1. CDR1 is MNHNY, CDR2 SVGAGI, per germline (reference sequence). The CDR3 runs 15 residues. Trimming cost V 9 bases and J 4 bases; bases outside gene matches: 12.

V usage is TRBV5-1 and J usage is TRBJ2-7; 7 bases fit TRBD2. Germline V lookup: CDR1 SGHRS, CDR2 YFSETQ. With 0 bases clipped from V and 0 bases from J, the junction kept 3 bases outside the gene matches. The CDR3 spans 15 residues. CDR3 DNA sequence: TGCGCCAGCAGCTTGGGGGGAGGGATCTCCTACGAGCAGTACTTC. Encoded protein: CASSLGGGISYEQYF.

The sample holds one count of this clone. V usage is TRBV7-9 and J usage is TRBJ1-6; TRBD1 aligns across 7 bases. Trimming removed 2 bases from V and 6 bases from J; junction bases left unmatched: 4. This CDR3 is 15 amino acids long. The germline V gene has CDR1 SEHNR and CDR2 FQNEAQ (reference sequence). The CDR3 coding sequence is TGTGCCAGCAGCTTAAGGCAGGGGGGTAATTCACCCCTCCACTTT. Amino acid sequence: CASSLRQGGNSPLHF.

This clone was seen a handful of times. The CDR3 loop reads CAWEGAAPRQPQHF. CDR3 in DNA: TGTGCCTGGGAGGGTGCGGCCCCGCGACAGCCCCAGCATTTT. The chain carries TRBV7-3 and TRBJ1-5; D not certain. The V end lost 11 bases, the J end lost 7 bases, and 21 bases lay between the germline ends. Germline CDR1 SGHTA, CDR2 FQGTGA. The CDR3 has 14 amino acids.

The CDR3: CAWSLTGFNQPQHF. DNA for the CDR3: TGTGCCTGGAGTCTCACAGGGTTCAATCAGCCCCAGCATTTT. This rearrangement joins TRBV30 to TRBJ1-5, with D possibly matching TRBD1 (6 bases). The CDR3 is 14 amino acids. Germline V lookup: CDR1 GTSNPN, CDR2 SVGIG (reference sequence). Between the trimmed V and J ends, which lost 2 bases and 3 bases, there was a span of 11 bases.

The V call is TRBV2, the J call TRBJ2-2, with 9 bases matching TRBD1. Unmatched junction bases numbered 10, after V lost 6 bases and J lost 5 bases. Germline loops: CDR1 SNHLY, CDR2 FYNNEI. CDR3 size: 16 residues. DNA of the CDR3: TGTGCCAGCAGCAGCTCCGGGACAGGGTTAACCGGGGAGCTGTTTTTT. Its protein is CASSSSGTGLTGELFF.

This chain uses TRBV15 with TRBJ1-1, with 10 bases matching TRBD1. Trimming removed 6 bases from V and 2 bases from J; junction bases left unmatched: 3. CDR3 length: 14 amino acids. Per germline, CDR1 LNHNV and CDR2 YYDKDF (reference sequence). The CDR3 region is CATSRQGANTEAFF. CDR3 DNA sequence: TGTGCCACCAGTAGACAGGGGGCTAACACTGAAGCTTTCTTT.

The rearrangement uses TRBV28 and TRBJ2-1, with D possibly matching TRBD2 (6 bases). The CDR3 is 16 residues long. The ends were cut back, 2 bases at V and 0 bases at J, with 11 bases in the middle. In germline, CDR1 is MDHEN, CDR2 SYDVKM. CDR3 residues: CASSLAGGVSYNEQFF. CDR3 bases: TGTGCCAGCAGTTTAGCAGGAGGGGTCTCCTACAATGAGCAGTTCTTC.

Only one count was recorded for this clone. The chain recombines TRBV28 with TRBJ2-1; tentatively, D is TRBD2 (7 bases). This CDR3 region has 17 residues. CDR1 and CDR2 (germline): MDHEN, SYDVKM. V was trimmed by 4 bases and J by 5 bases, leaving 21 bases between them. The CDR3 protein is CASSSPGPGGTHNEQFF. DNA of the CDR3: TGTGCCAGCAGTTCCCCGGGCCCGGGGGGCACACACAATGAGCAGTTCTTC.

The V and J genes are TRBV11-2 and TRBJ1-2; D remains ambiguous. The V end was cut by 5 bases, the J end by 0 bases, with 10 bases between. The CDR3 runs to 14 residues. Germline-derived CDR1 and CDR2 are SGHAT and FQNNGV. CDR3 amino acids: CASSRMAANYGYTF. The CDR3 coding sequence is TGTGCCAGCAGCCGAATGGCAGCTAACTATGGCTACACCTTC.

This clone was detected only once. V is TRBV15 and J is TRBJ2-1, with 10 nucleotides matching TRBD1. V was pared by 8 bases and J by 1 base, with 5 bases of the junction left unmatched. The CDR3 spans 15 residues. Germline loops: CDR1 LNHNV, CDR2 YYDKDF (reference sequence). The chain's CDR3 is CATGTGEVSYNEQFF. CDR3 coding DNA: TGTGCCACCGGGACAGGGGAAGTTTCCTACAATGAGCAGTTCTTC.

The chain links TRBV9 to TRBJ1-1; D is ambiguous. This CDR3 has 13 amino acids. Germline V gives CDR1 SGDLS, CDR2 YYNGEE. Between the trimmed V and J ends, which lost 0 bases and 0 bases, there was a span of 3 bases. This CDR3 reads CASSVALNTEAFF. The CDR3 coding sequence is TGTGCCAGCAGCGTAGCATTGAACACTGAAGCTTTCTTT. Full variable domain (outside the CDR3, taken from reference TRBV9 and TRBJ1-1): DSGVTQTPKHLITATGQRVTLRCSPRSGDLSVYWYQQSLDQGLQFLIQYYNGEERAKGNILERFSAQQFPDLHSELNLSSLELGDSALYFCASSVALNTEAFFGQGTRLTVV.

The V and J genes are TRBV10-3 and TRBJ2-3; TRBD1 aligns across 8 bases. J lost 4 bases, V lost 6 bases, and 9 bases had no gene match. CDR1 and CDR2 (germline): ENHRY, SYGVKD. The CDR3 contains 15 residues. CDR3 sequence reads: CAISKTGVEADTQYF. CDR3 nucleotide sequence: TGTGCCATCAGCAAGACAGGGGTGGAGGCAGATACGCAGTATTTT.

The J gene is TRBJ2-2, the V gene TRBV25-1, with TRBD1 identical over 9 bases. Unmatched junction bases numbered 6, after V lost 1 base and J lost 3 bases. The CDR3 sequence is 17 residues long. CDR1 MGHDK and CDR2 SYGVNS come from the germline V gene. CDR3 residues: CASSEFSGTGYTGELFF. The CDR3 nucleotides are TGTGCCAGCAGTGAATTTTCCGGGACAGGGTACACCGGGGAGCTGTTTTTT.

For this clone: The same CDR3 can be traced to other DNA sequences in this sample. CDR3: CATSDSDRGGYTF. The DNA of the CDR3 is TGTGCCACCAGTGACTCGGACAGGGGCGGCTACACCTTC. This chain connects TRBV24-1 to TRBJ1-2; TRBD1 agrees at 9 bases. Trimming removed 4 bases from V and 8 bases from J; junction bases left unmatched: 4. Germline lookup yields CDR1 KGHDR and CDR2 SFDVKD. The CDR3 is 13 amino acids.

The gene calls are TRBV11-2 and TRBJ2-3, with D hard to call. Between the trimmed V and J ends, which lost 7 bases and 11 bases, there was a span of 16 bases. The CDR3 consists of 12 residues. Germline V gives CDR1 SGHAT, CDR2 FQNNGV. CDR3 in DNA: TGTGCCAGCACCTCGTGGCTAGAACAGCAGTATTTT. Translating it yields CASTSWLEQQYF. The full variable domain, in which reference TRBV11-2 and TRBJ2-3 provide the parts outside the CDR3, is EAGVAQSPRYKIIEKRQSVAFWCNPISGHATLYWYQQILGQGPKLLIQFQNNGVVDDSQLPKDRFSAERLKGVDSTLKIQPAKLEDSAVYLCASTSWLEQQYFGPGTRLTVL.

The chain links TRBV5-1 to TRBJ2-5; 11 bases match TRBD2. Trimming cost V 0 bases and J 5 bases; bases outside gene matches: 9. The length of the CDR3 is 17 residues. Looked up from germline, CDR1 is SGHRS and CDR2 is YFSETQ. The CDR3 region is CASSLAPTSGSLETQYF. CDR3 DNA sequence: TGCGCCAGCAGCTTGGCCCCAACTAGCGGGAGCTTGGAGACCCAGTACTTC.

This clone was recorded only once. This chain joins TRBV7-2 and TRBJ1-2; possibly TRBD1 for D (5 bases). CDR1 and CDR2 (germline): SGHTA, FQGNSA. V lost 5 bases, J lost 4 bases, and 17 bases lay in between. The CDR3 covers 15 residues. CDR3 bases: TGTGCCAGCAGCACCTCGACAGTTCCTATCTATGGCTACACCTTC. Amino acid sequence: CASSTSTVPIYGYTF.

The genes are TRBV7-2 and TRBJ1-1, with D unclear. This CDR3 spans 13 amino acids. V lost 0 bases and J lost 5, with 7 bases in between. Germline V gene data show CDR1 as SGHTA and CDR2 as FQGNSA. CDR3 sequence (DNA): TGTGCCAGCAGCTTAGCGGAGGGTACTGAAGCTTTCTTT. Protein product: CASSLAEGTEAFF. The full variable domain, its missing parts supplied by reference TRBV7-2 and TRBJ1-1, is GAGVSQSPSNKVTEKGKDVELRCDPISGHTALYWYRQSLGQGLEFLIYFQGNSAPDKSGLPSDRFSAERTGGSVSTLTIQRTQQEDSAVYLCASSLAEGTEAFFGQGTRLTVV.

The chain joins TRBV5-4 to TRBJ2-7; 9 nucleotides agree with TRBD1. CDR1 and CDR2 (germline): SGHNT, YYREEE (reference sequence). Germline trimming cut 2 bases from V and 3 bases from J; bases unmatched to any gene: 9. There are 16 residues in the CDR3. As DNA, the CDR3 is TGTGCCAGCAGCTTTTGGGGACAGGGATTGGGCTACGAGCAGTACTTC. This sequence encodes CASSFWGQGLGYEQYF.

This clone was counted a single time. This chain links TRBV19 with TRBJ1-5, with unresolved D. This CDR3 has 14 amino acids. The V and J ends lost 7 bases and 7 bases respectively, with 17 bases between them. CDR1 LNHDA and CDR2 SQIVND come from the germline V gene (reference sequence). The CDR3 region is CASTTTRLGQPQHF. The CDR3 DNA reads TGTGCCAGTACCACGACAAGGCTCGGACAGCCCCAGCATTTT. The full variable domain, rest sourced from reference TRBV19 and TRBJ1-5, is DGGITQSPKYLFRKEGQNVTLSCEQNLNHDAMYWYRQDPGQGLRLIYYSQIVNDFQKGDIAEGYSVSREKKESFPLTVTSAQKNPTAFYLCASTTTRLGQPQHFGDGTRLSIL.

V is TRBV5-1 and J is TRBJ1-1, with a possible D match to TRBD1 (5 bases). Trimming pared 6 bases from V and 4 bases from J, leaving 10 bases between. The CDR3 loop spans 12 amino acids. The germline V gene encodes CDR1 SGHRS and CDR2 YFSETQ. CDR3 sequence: CASTRGGTEAFF. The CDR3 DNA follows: TGCGCCAGCACAAGGGGCGGCACTGAAGCTTTCTTT.

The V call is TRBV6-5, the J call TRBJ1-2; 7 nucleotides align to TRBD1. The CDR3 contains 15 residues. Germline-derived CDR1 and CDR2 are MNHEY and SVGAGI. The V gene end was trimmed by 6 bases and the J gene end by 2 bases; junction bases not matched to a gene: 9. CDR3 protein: CASRGDSGLNYGYTF. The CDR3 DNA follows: TGTGCCAGCAGAGGGGACAGCGGGTTAAACTATGGCTACACCTTC.

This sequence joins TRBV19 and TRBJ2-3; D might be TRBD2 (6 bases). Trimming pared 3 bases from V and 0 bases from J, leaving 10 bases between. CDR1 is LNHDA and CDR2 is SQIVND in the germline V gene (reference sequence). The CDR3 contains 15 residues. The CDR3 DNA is TGTGCCAGTAGTATTAGGGACTCGAGCACAGATACGCAGTATTTT. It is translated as CASSIRDSSTDTQYF.

The CDR3 protein is CASKTGNNEKLFF. The CDR3, as DNA: TGTGCCTCCAAGACAGGAAATAATGAAAAACTGTTTTTT. This rearrangement joins TRBV10-3 to TRBJ1-4; maybe TRBD1 (6 bases). Trimming stripped 11 bases from V and 4 bases from J, with 14 bases between. Germline CDR1 ENHRY, CDR2 SYGVKD. The CDR3 totals 13 residues.